Below, 23 T cell receptor beta chains from the same sample are listed, as sequenced in a study of blood T cell repertoires in COVID-19. Generated by immunoSEQ multiplex PCR, the TCRdb table keeps only in-frame clones and is missing some. Found here are under 250,000 clones, 82% of them singletons; the top ten hold about 5%. Sequencing was performed on peripheral blood. The receptors here all came from a woman in her seventies with COVID-19, enrolled during active disease.

This chain links TRBV5-1 with TRBJ1-4, with TRBD1 matching over 8 bases. Germline V gives CDR1 SGHRS, CDR2 YFSETQ. The CDR3 totals 15 residues. The V gene end was trimmed by 4 bases and the J gene end by 7 bases; junction bases not matched to a gene: 9. The CDR3 here is CASSPQGAKAEKLFF. The DNA for the CDR3 is TGCGCCAGCAGCCCGCAGGGGGCGAAGGCTGAAAAACTGTTTTTT.

The chain employs TRBV12-3 or TRBV12-4 and TRBJ2-7; D unresolved. Trimming pared 6 bases from V and 3 bases from J, leaving 12 bases between. This CDR3 is 13 amino acids long. CDR3 sequence reads: CASSPLLDYEQYF. As DNA, the CDR3 is TGTGCCAGCAGCCCCCTGCTAGACTACGAGCAGTACTTC.

This chain uses TRBV19 with TRBJ1-5; no firm D call. The length of the CDR3 is 9 residues. Germline V CDR1 and CDR2: LNHDA, SQIVND (reference sequence). The CDR3 sequence: CATGQPQHF. CDR3 nucleotides: TGTGCGACGGGTCAGCCCCAGCATTTT.

The V and J genes are TRBV5-4 and TRBJ2-1, with D maybe TRBD2 (5 bases). This CDR3 region has 17 residues. Trimming cost V 0 bases and J 6 bases, with 19 bases left between them. Germline assignment: CDR1 SGHNT and CDR2 YYREEE (reference sequence). CDR3 in DNA: TGTGCCAGCAGCTTGGGAATCGGGATAAGGTTGGGCAATGAGCAGTTCTTC. This translates into CASSLGIGIRLGNEQFF. Full variable domain (outside the CDR3, taken from reference TRBV5-4 and TRBJ2-1): ETGVTQSPTHLIKTRGQQVTLRCSSQSGHNTVSWYQQALGQGPQFIFQYYREEENGRGNFPPRFSGLQFPNYSSELNVNALELDDSALYLCASSLGIGIRLGNEQFFGPGTRLTVL.

J is TRBJ2-5 and V is TRBV3-1 (or the pseudogene TRBV3-2); 11 bases fit TRBD2. Per the germline V gene, CDR1 is LGHDT and CDR2 is YNNKEL (reference sequence). The CDR3 runs 16 residues. Losses at the gene ends were 0 bases for V and 5 bases for J; bases not matched to a gene: 5. CDR3 sequence: CASSQDLSGRGETQYF. The CDR3 DNA reads TGTGCCAGCAGCCAAGATCTTAGCGGGAGGGGGGAGACCCAGTACTTC.

The V gene is TRBV28, the J gene TRBJ1-4; perhaps TRBD1 as D (6 bases). The CDR3 runs to 17 residues. V lost 3 bases to trimming and J lost 2 bases, with 16 bases between them. CDR1 is MDHEN and CDR2 is SYDVKM in the germline V gene. CDR3: CASSFSRGRRTNEKLFF. CDR3 nucleotides: TGTGCCAGCAGTTTCTCCAGGGGCCGTAGGACTAATGAAAAACTGTTTTTT.

V is TRBV7-2 and J is TRBJ1-6; D might be TRBD1 (5 bases). CDR1 is SGHTA, CDR2 FQGNSA, per germline. V was pared by 6 bases and J by 8 bases, with 20 bases between. The CDR3 loop spans 16 amino acids. CDR3 sequence (DNA): TGTGCCAGCAGATATTTGGGGGTGGGAGGCGATTCACCCCTCCACTTT. Translating it yields CASRYLGVGGDSPLHF. The full variable domain, in which reference TRBV7-2 and TRBJ1-6 provide the parts outside the CDR3, is GAGVSQSPSNKVTEKGKDVELRCDPISGHTALYWYRQSLGQGLEFLIYFQGNSAPDKSGLPSDRFSAERTGGSVSTLTIQRTQQEDSAVYLCASRYLGVGGDSPLHFGNGTRLTVT.

This sequence joins TRBV18 and TRBJ1-5; D remains unclear. Germline V gene data show CDR1 as KGHSH and CDR2 as LQKENI. The CDR3 spans 15 residues. The V and J ends lost 3 bases and 1 base respectively, with 10 bases between them. CDR3 in DNA: TGTGCCAGCTCACCCCAACAACGCAGCAATCAGCCCCAGCATTTT. Amino acids: CASSPQQRSNQPQHF.

The V and J genes are TRBV10-3 and TRBJ2-5; 12 nucleotides agree with TRBD2. Germline CDR1 ENHRY, CDR2 SYGVKD. The CDR3 has 16 amino acids. Trimming removed 2 bases from V and 5 bases from J; junction bases left unmatched: 6. CDR3 amino acids: CAISETSGRPKETQYF. CDR3 in DNA: TGTGCCATCAGTGAGACTAGCGGGAGGCCGAAGGAGACCCAGTACTTC.

This chain connects TRBV18 to TRBJ1-4; D is unclear. V lost 4 bases to trimming and J lost 6 bases, with 12 bases between them. The CDR3 sequence is 14 residues long. Germline lookup yields CDR1 KGHSH and CDR2 LQKENI. CDR3 sequence reads: CASSLTLGDEKLFF. The CDR3 DNA reads TGTGCCAGCTCACTGACCTTGGGAGATGAAAAACTGTTTTTT. The entire variable domain, with the rest obtained from reference TRBV18 and TRBJ1-4, is as follows: NAGVMQNPRHLVRRRGQEARLRCSPMKGHSHVYWYRQLPEEGLKFMVYLQKENIIDESGMPKERFSAEFPKEGPSILRIQQVVRGDSAAYFCASSLTLGDEKLFFGSGTQLSVL.

This chain connects TRBV7-9 to TRBJ2-1; 7 bases line up with TRBD2. The V gene's germline CDR1 is SEHNR and CDR2 FQNEAQ (reference sequence). The CDR3 has 16 residues. V lost 1 base to trimming and J lost 2 bases; unmatched junction nucleotides: 5. The CDR3 sequence is CASSLGDGRTYNEQFF. CDR3 DNA: TGTGCCAGCAGCTTAGGTGACGGGAGGACCTACAATGAGCAGTTCTTC. Complete variable domain (other parts from reference TRBV7-9 and TRBJ2-1): DTGVSQNPRHKITKRGQNVTFRCDPISEHNRLYWYRQTLGQGPEFLTYFQNEAQLEKSRLLSDRFSAERPKGSFSTLEIQRTEQGDSAMYLCASSLGDGRTYNEQFFGPGTRLTVL.

This chain connects TRBV11-2 to TRBJ2-7, with 10 nucleotides matching TRBD2. Germline V gene sequence: CDR1 SGHAT, CDR2 FQNNGV. The CDR3 sequence is 13 residues long. The V and J ends lost 5 bases and 9 bases, in that order; junction bases with no gene match: 7. The CDR3 region is CASSLGLARWQYF. The CDR3 nucleotides read TGTGCCAGCAGCCTGGGACTAGCGCGATGGCAGTACTTC.

The chain is built from TRBV7-2 and TRBJ2-6, with 8 bases aligning to TRBD2. Per germline, CDR1 SGHTA and CDR2 FQGNSA. The CDR3 contains 18 residues. Trimming took 5 bases from V and 0 from J; bases not matched to a gene: 9. Here the CDR3 reads CASSRRGALLSGANVLTF. The CDR3, as DNA: TGTGCCAGCAGCCGGCGGGGGGCTCTTCTCTCTGGGGCCAACGTCCTGACTTTC. Full variable domain (outside the CDR3, taken from reference TRBV7-2 and TRBJ2-6): GAGVSQSPSNKVTEKGKDVELRCDPISGHTALYWYRQSLGQGLEFLIYFQGNSAPDKSGLPSDRFSAERTGGSVSTLTIQRTQQEDSAVYLCASSRRGALLSGANVLTFGAGSRLTVL.

The chain carries TRBV6-1 and TRBJ2-7, with D possibly being TRBD2 (6 bases). With 1 base removed from V and 3 bases from J, the gap between germline ends came to 10 bases. In germline, CDR1 is MNHNS, CDR2 SASEGT. CDR3 length: 14 amino acids. The CDR3 loop reads CASSEGGKVYEQYF. In nucleotides, the CDR3 is TGTGCCAGCAGTGAAGGCGGGAAGGTCTACGAGCAGTACTTC.

This chain uses TRBV24-1 with TRBJ1-4; 11 bases are shared with TRBD1. Trimming at V came to 5 bases and at J to 4 bases, leaving 2 bases not matched to a gene. The CDR3 is 15 residues long. From germline, CDR1 is KGHDR and CDR2 SFDVKD. The CDR3 spells CATSGTGGINEKLFF. The CDR3 nucleotides read TGTGCCACCAGTGGGACAGGGGGCATTAATGAAAAACTGTTTTTT.

The chain joins TRBV28 to TRBJ1-2, with a tentative D call TRBD1 (5 bases). The CDR3 loop spans 12 amino acids. Germline V gives CDR1 MDHEN, CDR2 SYDVKM. The ends were cut back, 6 bases at V and 8 bases at J, with 13 bases in the middle. The DNA of the CDR3 is TGTGCCAGCAGCGAACTCGGGGGAGGCTACACCTTC. Encoded protein: CASSELGGGYTF.

The gene calls are TRBV5-5 and TRBJ2-2; D not resolved. V was cut by 1 base and J by 6 bases, with 4 bases left in between. CDR3 length: 12 residues. Per germline, CDR1 SGHKS and CDR2 YYEKEE (reference sequence). The CDR3 DNA follows: TGTGCCAGCAGCTTGTTCTCCGGGGAGCTGTTTTTT. Translating it yields CASSLFSGELFF.

The gene calls are TRBV6-2 or TRBV6-3 and TRBJ2-5; 9 bases align to TRBD2. The length of the CDR3 is 15 residues. Germline-derived CDR1 and CDR2 are MNHEY and SVGEGT. Trimming at V came to 0 bases and at J to 5 bases, leaving 4 bases not matched to a gene. The CDR3, as DNA: TGTGCCAGCAGTTACTCGGGACTAGCATCTGAGACCCAGTACTTC. Amino acids: CASSYSGLASETQYF.

This chain connects TRBV27 to TRBJ2-1; 12 bases line up with TRBD2. Germline lookup yields CDR1 MNHEY and CDR2 SMNVEV (reference sequence). V shed 5 bases and J 7 bases; nucleotides not matched to a gene: 12. The CDR3 length is 17 residues. The CDR3 here is CASSPTKTSGSFNEQFF. CDR3 nucleotides: TGTGCCAGCAGTCCGACCAAGACTAGCGGGAGTTTTAATGAGCAGTTCTTC.

The rearrangement joins TRBV4-2 to TRBJ1-1; 7 bases are shared with TRBD1. J was trimmed by 2 bases and V by 2 bases; bases with no gene match: 8. Germline V lookup: CDR1 LGHNA, CDR2 YNFKEQ. This CDR3 contains 16 residues. DNA of the CDR3: TGTGCCAGCAGCCAAATTACGACAGGGAGAAACACTGAAGCTTTCTTT. As protein: CASSQITTGRNTEAFF.

Only one count was recorded for this clone. The chain recombines TRBV11-2 with TRBJ2-1; D might be TRBD1 (6 bases). V was cut by 6 bases and J by 7 bases, with 16 bases left in between. CDR1 SGHAT and CDR2 FQNNGV come from the germline V gene. The CDR3 is 14 amino acids. The CDR3 nucleotides are TGTGCCAGCAGAACACAGGGTTACGATAATGAGCAGTTCTTC. Residues: CASRTQGYDNEQFF.

In this sample, this clone turned up once. The V gene is TRBV5-1, the J gene TRBJ2-3; D gene unclear. This CDR3 spans 14 amino acids. Germline V lookup: CDR1 SGHRS, CDR2 YFSETQ. The V end lost 0 bases, the J end lost 2 bases, and 7 bases lay between the germline ends. The CDR3 sequence: CASSLGLNTDTQYF. In DNA, the CDR3 is TGCGCCAGCAGCTTGGGACTCAACACAGATACGCAGTATTTT.

In nucleotides, the CDR3 is TGTGCCAGCAGCTCCCCAAGCGGGGGCCGAACTGAAGCTTTCTTT. Protein product: CASSSPSGGRTEAFF. J is TRBJ1-1 and V is TRBV7-2; maybe TRBD1 (6 bases). Trimming took 4 bases from V and 5 from J, leaving 17 bases between them. CDR1 and CDR2 (germline): SGHTA, FQGNSA. The CDR3 runs 15 residues.